Here is one T cell receptor beta chain with its context. The target of this receptor is not known. One base away there is no much larger clone; base qualities are not given. The sample comes from a study of blood T cell repertoires in COVID-19 (dated by TCRdb to 2018 to 2021). Broadly, across the study: Samples from collaborators originated in the United States, Italy and Spain and spanned both the acute and convalescent phases of COVID-19. The material from the prospective study consisted of cDNA or gDNA derived from T cells, B-cell-depleted T cells, or PBMCs. Subjects who had been exposed to COVID-19, were actively infected with it, or had recovered from it provided the deeply sampled blood TCRbeta repertoires that made up the dataset. The repertoires were released in a freely available public database intended as a resource for research on the immune response to SARS-CoV-2. Samples were obtained from the ongoing ImmuneRACE study (first 160 participants) and from some 1,300 subjects provided by 6 global collaborators. Sample metadata almost always included a de-identified subject ID, COVID-19 status, age in years and sex. Where available, HLA class I and class II types were taken from metadata supplied by the sample provider and were not determined by assay-based typing. Findings and caveats that apply to the study as a whole: The amount of clinical and demographic metadata varied by source and participant and was provided uncurated.

Participants in the prospective study were enrolled through a virtual design, were aged roughly 18 to 100 years, and lived in roughly 24 United States geographic areas. In the prospective study, participants were assigned to cohorts based on the clinical history participants reported in a screening survey and a study questionnaire. For ImmuneRACE Cohort 3, a participant was defined as recovered based on two consecutive negative NP/OP PCR tests, clearance by a healthcare professional, or resolution of symptoms. Each participant in the prospective study had whole blood, serum and a nasopharyngeal or oropharyngeal swab collected by mobile phlebotomists. Participants in the prospective study had the option to provide additional blood draws and questionnaires over an approximately 2-month period. Before DNA extraction, blood samples from the prospective study were shipped at room temperature or frozen.

The immunoSEQ Assay, a bias-controlled multiplex PCR, was used to amplify TCRbeta CDR3 regions from genomic DNA. Per the source publication's procedure: The number of nucleated cells in each sample was estimated by amplification of reference gene primers within the assay. To quantify the absolute abundance of each unique TCRbeta CDR3 rearrangement, sequence reads were collapsed and filtered. For each sample, productive Simpson clonality was calculated by taking the square root of Simpson's diversity index across productive rearrangements. Not all clones reach the TCRdb copy of this immuneACCESS table, which keeps in-frame sequences only. Checked studies attribute under half of the gap to unresolved V genes and leave the rest unexplained. The V and J calls and clone size are taken from that table; D and trimming were inferred from the DNA. In this sample the table shows more than 250,000 clones, about 87% of which occur a single time. Of the sample, approximately 5% is held by the ten largest clones.

The sample taken for sequencing was PBMCs or T cells enriched from blood (not recorded which). This TCR came from a woman in her twenties or thirties who had recovered from COVID-19.

The DNA sequence is given as TGTGCCAGCAGCTTTAACCGAGGGACTGAAGCTTTCTTT. Translated, it reads CASSFNRGTEAFF. The V gene is TRBV6-4 and the J gene is TRBJ1-1; the D gene cannot be named for sure. V is reduced by 6 bases and J by 5 bases, leaving a spacing of 13 bases between them. CDR1 and CDR2, per the germline V gene, are MRHNA and SNTAGT. The CDR3 numbers 13 residues from cysteine through phenylalanine. This entry keeps only the CDR3 DNA: 39 bases, framed from base 1.